Given below is one TCR beta chain in context. The antigen remains undetermined. The data belong to a study of monozygotic twins with inflammatory bowel disease. Whole-study findings and limits: Other individuals had fewer clonotypes in common with IBD patients than with healthy twins, especially with disease activity. Repertoire similarity did not separate concordant from discordant twins, possibly from limited power. There was no way to distinguish the different T cell subtypes.

TCRdb derives one entry per CDR3 protein from the 5' RACE reads, leaving out DNA. Its clone listing holds more than 350,000 distinct CDR3 sequences. The germline V gene encodes CDR1 SGHKS and CDR2 YYEKEE (reference sequence). The CDR3 is made up of 16 amino acids. The rearrangement links TRBV5-5 to TRBJ2-3; with no DNA, the TCRdb D assignment of TRBD1 cannot be verified. The TCR comes from a human donor with ulcerative colitis or Crohn's disease, or a healthy co-twin of an affected twin (not recorded which). The material sequenced was blood. This chain's CDR3 is CASSLDPGRGTDTQYF.